The rows below give T cell receptor beta chains drawn from one sample of a study of response to subunit inactivated influenza vaccine. TCRdb independently ran MiXCR on the RT-PCR reads; one entry per CDR3 protein. The profile shows approximately 500,000 distinct CDR3 sequences, approximately 13% of them singletons. The starting material was PBMCs from blood, obtained about 40 days after vaccination. Receptors originate from a man aged 45-65 years who received an inactivated influenza vaccine. The conserved cysteine and the conserved F or W are not part of the CDR3 here.

TRBV5-1 | ASSFEGRGYEQY
TRBV10-3 | AISERGQGDTQY
TRBV9 | ASSVEKGQDTQY
TRBV11-2 | ASSTSSVTGELF
TRBV29-1 | SVAQETQY
TRBV27 | ASSPSPGNYGYT
TRBV7-9 | ASSLASGIRDEQF
TRBV6-1 | ASSRTEYNSPLH
TRBV6-6 | ASTGEGQF
TRBV7-9 | ASSLARGVSDTQY